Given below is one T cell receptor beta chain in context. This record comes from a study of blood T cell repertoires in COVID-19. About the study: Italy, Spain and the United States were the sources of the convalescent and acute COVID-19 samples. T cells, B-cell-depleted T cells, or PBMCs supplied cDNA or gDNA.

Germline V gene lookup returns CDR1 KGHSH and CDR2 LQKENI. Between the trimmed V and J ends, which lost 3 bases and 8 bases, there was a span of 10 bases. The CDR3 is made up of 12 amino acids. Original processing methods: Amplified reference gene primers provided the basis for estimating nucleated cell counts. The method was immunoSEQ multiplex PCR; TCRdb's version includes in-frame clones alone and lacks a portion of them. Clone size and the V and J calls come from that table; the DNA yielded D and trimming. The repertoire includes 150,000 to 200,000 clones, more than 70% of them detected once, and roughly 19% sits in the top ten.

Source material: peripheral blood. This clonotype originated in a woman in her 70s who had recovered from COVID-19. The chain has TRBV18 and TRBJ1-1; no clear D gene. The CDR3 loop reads CASSPRGGEAFF. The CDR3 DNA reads TGTGCCAGCTCACCCCGAGGCGGGGAAGCTTTCTTT.